This T cell receptor beta chain was retrieved from a study of cytomegalovirus exposure and HLA in healthy donors. Study-wide findings and caveats: The authors considered a cluster of highly shared sequence variants likely to be a sequencing artifact.

Details on this clone: What it binds is unknown. An end of the junction does not agree with germline; a read error may underlie this.

Researchers ran the PCR with 60 Vbeta and 13 Jbeta primers. Data came from immunoSEQ multiplex PCR; TCRdb stores just in-frame clones and leaves some out. The data contain 85,000 to 100,000 clones, 64% of them seen just once; the ten biggest clones take up roughly 3%. Germline V gene data show CDR1 as SGHTA and CDR2 as FQGNSA. The CDR3 sequence is 15 residues long. V and J are TRBV7-2 and TRBJ2-7; tentative D call: TRBD2 (7 bases). This sequence was found in a man in his fifties or sixties in good health and CMV-seronegative. Source material: PBMCs. The CDR3 sequence: CASSPGGLKSYEQYF. Here the CDR3 DNA reads TGTGCCAGCAGTCCGGGGGGCCTGAAGTCCTACGAGCAGTATTTC.